The clone carrying this T cell receptor beta chain is a singleton in its sample. The antigen is undetermined. These data originate in a study of siplizumab effects on memory and regulatory T cells. Study observations and caveats: Proliferating Tregs' suppressive function in siplizumab cultures went unconfirmed. Naive T cells apparently outstripped memory cells in diversity and seemed major alloresponse contributors. Sequences that were alloreactive and traceable to unstimulated CD4+ memory cells were significantly reduced by siplizumab.

V was clipped by 1 base and J by 1 base; unmatched bases: 3. The germline CDR1 and CDR2 sequences are SGDLS and YYNGEE. The CDR3 has 16 amino acids. The assay looked at about 10^5 TCR templates in each sample. Here immunoSEQ multiplex PCR was the method, and the copy in TCRdb shows in-frame clones only, minus some. Here the sample spans more than 85,000 clones, 70% to 90% being singletons. This TCR was sampled from a human donor in good health. The specimen was CD4+ T cells sorted from blood. The gene calls are TRBV9 and TRBJ1-3, with 9 bases identical to TRBD1. Written as DNA, the CDR3 is TGTGCCAGCAGCGTATCCGGGACAGGGTCTGGAAACACCATATATTTT. As protein: CASSVSGTGSGNTIYF. Based on the CDR3 plus reference TRBV9 and TRBJ1-3, the full variable domain is DSGVTQTPKHLITATGQRVTLRCSPRSGDLSVYWYQQSLDQGLQFLIQYYNGEERAKGNILERFSAQQFPDLHSELNLSSLELGDSALYFCASSVSGTGSGNTIYFGEGSWLTVV.